A selection of T cell receptor beta chains follows, all from one sample in a study of T cells in Graves' hyperthyroidism and ophthalmopathy. TCRdb ran MiXCR on the multiplex PCR reads and lists one entry per CDR3 protein. The repertoire has hundreds of thousands of distinct CDR3 sequences, 16% of them found once; the top ten carry more than 15%. The specimen was blood. The receptors stem from a woman under 30 with Graves' hyperthyroidism. The CDR3 runs from the conserved cysteine through the conserved F or W. Each record gives: clone size, J gene, D gene, V gene, CDR3 DNA, CDR3 protein. The D gene is left open where the match is weak. Some rows have no size entry. The others give once, few or many, or a class for an expanded clone.

few | TRBJ2-7 | . | TRBV12-3/TRBV12-4 | TGTGCCAGCAGTTTAAGGGTCACCTACGAGCAGTACTTC | CASSLRVTYEQYF
. | TRBJ2-1 | TRBD2 | TRBV6-1 | TGTGCCAGCAGGCCCAGGCCCGGGACTAGCGGGAGCAATGAGCAGTTCTTC | CASRPRPGTSGSNEQFF
many | TRBJ2-5 | . | TRBV28 | TGTGCCAGCAGTTCCCCGGAGACCTTGCTAGAGACCCAGTACTTC | CASSSPETLLETQYF
many | TRBJ2-7 | TRBD2 | TRBV12-3/TRBV12-4 | TGTGCCAGCAGTTTAGTTACTAGCGGGGCTAACCCCTACGAGCAGTACTTC | CASSLVTSGANPYEQYF
few | TRBJ2-1 | TRBD2 | TRBV4-1 | TGCGCCAGCAGCCAACTTTCTAGCGGAAAGGGGAATGAGCAGTTCTTC | CASSQLSSGKGNEQFF
many | TRBJ2-2 | TRBD1 | TRBV12-3/TRBV12-4 | TGTGCCAGCAGTTTATCCTCCGGGACAGGGGTCGGGGAGCTGTTTTTT | CASSLSSGTGVGELFF
. | TRBJ2-7 | TRBD2 | TRBV4-3 | TGCGCCAGCAGCCACGGGGGGGGGACTAGTTCCTACGAGCAGTACTTC | CASSHGGGTSSYEQYF
few | TRBJ2-3 | . | TRBV9 | TGTGCCAGCAGCGTAGATGTGGGAGTGGCAGATACGCAGTATTTT | CASSVDVGVADTQYF
few | TRBJ1-2 | . | TRBV20-1 | TGCAGTGCTAGAGCGGAGGGGTTCTCTGGCTACACCTTC | CSARAEGFSGYTF
. | TRBJ1-2 | . | TRBV5-6 | TGTGCCAGCAACGAGCAGGGACATGGCTACACCTTC | CASNEQGHGYTF
few | TRBJ2-3 | . | TRBV27 | TGTGCCAGCGGCGGGGGCGCGGCAGATACGCAGTATTTT | CASGGGAADTQYF
many | TRBJ2-5 | . | TRBV14 | TGTGCCAGCAGCCAAGATCAGGGGATCGCGGAGACCCAGTACTTC | CASSQDQGIAETQYF
many | TRBJ1-1 | . | TRBV2 | TGTGCCAGCAGTCTCTTCATTGAAGCTTTCTTT | CASSLFIEAFF
many | TRBJ2-1 | TRBD1 | TRBV7-2 | TGTGCCAGCAGCCAACTCCGGGACAGCAACAATGAGCAGTTCTTC | CASSQLRDSNNEQFF
many | TRBJ1-1 | . | TRBV5-1 | TGCGCCAGCCGCGATTTTGAGCTTGATCTGGGCACTGAAGCTTTCTTT | CASRDFELDLGTEAFF
many | TRBJ2-1 | TRBD2 | TRBV7-9 | TGTGCCAGCGCTCCGGGAGGGCCCCAGTTCTTC | CASAPGGPQFF
. | TRBJ1-6 | . | TRBV6-1 | TGTGCCAGCAGACCAGGGGCCTATAATTCACCCTTCCACTTT | CASRPGAYNSPFHF
many | TRBJ1-3 | TRBD1 | TRBV20-1 | TGCAGTGCTACGGTGGGCAGGGGGGAAAACACCATATATTTT | CSATVGRGENTIYF
many | TRBJ2-1 | TRBD2 | TRBV5-1 | TGCGCCAGCACCCGAAGCACTAGCGGGGGCAATGAGCAGTTCTTC | CASTRSTSGGNEQFF
many | TRBJ1-5 | . | TRBV3-1 | TGTGCCAGCAGCCAAGCGGGATTTGGGCAGCCCCAGCATTTT | CASSQAGFGQPQHF
many | TRBJ2-1 | TRBD2 | TRBV6-2/TRBV6-3 | TGTGCCACCAAGATATCGGGACTAGGATCCAATGAGCAGTTCTTC | CATKISGLGSNEQFF
. | TRBJ2-3 | . | TRBV5-1 | TGCGCCAGCAGCTGGCTAGGGGCCACAGATACGCAGTATTTT | CASSWLGATDTQYF
. | TRBJ2-5 | TRBD1 | TRBV18 | TGTGCCAGCTCACAGAGACAGGGGGCAGAGACCCAGTACTTC | CASSQRQGAETQYF
few | TRBJ1-6 | . | TRBV6-1 | TGTGCCAGCAGTTACGGGCGGGAGAATTCACCCCTCCACTTT | CASSYGRENSPLHF
. | TRBJ2-7 | TRBD2 | TRBV4-1 | TGCGCCAGCAGCCAAGAACCCGGGACTAGCCGCGAGCAGTACTTC | CASSQEPGTSREQYF
many | TRBJ2-3 | TRBD1 | TRBV7-6 | TGTGCCAGCAGCTCCCGGACAGGCTCCCCACCAGATACGCAGTATTTT | CASSSRTGSPPDTQYF
many | TRBJ2-4 | TRBD1 | TRBV11-3 | TGTGCCAGCGGAAGAGGGACAGGGAAAAACATTCAGTACTTC | CASGRGTGKNIQYF